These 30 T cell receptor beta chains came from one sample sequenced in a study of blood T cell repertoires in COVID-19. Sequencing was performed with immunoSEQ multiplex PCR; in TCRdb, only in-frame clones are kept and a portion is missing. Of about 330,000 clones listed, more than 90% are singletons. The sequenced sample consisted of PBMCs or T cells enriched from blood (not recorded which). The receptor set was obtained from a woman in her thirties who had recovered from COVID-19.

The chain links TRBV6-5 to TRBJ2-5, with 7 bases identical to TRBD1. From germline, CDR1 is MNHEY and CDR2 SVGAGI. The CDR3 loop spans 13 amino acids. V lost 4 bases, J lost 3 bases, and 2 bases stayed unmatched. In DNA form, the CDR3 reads TGTGCCAGCAGTTGGGACAGTGAAGAGACCCAGTACTTC. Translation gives CASSWDSEETQYF.

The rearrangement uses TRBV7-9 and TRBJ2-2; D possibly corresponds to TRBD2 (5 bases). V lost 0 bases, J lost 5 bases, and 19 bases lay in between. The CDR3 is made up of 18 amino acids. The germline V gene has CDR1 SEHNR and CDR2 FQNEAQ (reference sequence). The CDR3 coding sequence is TGTGCCAGCAGCTTAGCGAAGAGTACCTCATCGGGAACCGGGGAGCTGTTTTTT. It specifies CASSLAKSTSSGTGELFF.

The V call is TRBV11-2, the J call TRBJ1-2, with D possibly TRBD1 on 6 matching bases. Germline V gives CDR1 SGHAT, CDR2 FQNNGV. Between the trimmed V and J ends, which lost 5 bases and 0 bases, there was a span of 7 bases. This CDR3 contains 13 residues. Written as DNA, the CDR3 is TGTGCCAGCAGCCGGACAGCTAACTATGGCTACACCTTC. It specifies CASSRTANYGYTF.

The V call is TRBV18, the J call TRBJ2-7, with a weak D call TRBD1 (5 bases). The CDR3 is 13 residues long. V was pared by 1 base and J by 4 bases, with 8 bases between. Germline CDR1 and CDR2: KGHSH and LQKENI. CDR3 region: CASSPQGPYEQYF. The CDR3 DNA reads TGTGCCAGCTCACCACAGGGGCCTTACGAGCAGTACTTC.

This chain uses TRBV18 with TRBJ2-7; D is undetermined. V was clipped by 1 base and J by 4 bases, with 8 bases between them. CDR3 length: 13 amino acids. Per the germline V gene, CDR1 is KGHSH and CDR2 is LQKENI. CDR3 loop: CASSPLASYEQYF. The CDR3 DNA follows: TGTGCCAGCTCACCACTTGCGAGTTACGAGCAGTACTTC.

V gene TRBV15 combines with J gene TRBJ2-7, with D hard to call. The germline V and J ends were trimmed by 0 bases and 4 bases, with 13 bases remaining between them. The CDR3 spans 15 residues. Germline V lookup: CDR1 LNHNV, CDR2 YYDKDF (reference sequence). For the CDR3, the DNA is TGTGCCACCAGCAGAGACCGAACAGTGAATTACGAGCAGTACTTC. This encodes CATSRDRTVNYEQYF.

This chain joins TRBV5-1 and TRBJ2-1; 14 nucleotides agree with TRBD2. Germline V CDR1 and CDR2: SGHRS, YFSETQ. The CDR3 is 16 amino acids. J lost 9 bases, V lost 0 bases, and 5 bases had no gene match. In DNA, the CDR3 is TGCGCCAGCAGCTTGGAGGGACTAGCGGGAGTGATTGAGCAGTTCTTC. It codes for CASSLEGLAGVIEQFF.

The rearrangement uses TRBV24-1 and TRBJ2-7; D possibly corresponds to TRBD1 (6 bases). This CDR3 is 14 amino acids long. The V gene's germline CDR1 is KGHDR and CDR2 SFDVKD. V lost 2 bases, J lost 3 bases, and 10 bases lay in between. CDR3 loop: CATSDWDTNYEQYF. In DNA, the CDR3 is TGTGCCACCAGTGATTGGGACACCAACTACGAGCAGTACTTC.

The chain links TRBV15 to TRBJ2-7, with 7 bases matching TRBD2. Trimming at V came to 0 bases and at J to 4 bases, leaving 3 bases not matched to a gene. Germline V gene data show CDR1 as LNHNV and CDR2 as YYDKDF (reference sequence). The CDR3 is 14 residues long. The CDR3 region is CATSRDRGGYEQYF. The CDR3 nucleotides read TGTGCCACCAGCAGAGACCGGGGAGGGTACGAGCAGTACTTC.

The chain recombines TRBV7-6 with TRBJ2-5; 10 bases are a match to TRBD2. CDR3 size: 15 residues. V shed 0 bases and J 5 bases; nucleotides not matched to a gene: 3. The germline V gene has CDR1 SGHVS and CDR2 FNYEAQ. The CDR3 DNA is TGTGCCAGCAGCTTAGCCGCTAGCGGGAGTGAGACCCAGTACTTC. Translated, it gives CASSLAASGSETQYF.

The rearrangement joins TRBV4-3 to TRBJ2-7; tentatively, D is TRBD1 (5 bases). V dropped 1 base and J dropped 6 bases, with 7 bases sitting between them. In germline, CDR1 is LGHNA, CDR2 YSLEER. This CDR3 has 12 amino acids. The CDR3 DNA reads TGCGCCAGCAGCCAAGGGCAGGGCGAGCAGTACTTC. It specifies CASSQGQGEQYF.

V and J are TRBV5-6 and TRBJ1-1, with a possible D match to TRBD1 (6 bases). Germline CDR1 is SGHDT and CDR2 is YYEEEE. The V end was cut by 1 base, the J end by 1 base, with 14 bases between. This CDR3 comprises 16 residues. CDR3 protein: CASSLSGELWNTEAFF. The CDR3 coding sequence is TGTGCCAGCAGCTTGTCAGGGGAACTATGGAACACTGAAGCTTTCTTT. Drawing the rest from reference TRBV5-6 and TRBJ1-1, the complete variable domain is DAGVTQSPTHLIKTRGQQVTLRCSPKSGHDTVSWYQQALGQGPQFIFQYYEEEERQRGNFPDRFSGHQFPNYSSELNVNALLLGDSALYLCASSLSGELWNTEAFFGQGTRLTVV.

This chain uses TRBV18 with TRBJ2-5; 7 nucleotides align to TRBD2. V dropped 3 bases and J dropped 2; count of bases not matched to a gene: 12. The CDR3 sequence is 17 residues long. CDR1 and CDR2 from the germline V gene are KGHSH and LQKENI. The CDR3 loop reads CASSPISGQGLQETQYF. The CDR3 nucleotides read TGTGCCAGCTCACCTATCTCGGGGCAGGGACTACAAGAGACCCAGTACTTC.

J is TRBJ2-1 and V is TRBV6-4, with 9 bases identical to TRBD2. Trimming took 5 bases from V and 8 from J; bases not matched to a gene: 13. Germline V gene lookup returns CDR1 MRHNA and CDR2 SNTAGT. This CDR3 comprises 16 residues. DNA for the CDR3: TGTGCCAGCAGTCGTATACCGGGACTAGCATCCCATGAGCAGTTCTTC. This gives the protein CASSRIPGLASHEQFF.

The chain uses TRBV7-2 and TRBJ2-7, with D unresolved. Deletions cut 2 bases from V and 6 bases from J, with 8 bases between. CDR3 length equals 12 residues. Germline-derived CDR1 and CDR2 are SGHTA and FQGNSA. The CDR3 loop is CASSLYLGEQYF. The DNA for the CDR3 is TGTGCCAGCAGCTTATACCTAGGCGAGCAGTACTTC.

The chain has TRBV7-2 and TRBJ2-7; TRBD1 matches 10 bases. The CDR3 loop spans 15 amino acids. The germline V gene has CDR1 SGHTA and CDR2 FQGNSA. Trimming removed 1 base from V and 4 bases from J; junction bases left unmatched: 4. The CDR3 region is CASSLEGQGPYEQYF. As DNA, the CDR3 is TGTGCCAGCAGCTTAGAGGGACAGGGGCCGTACGAGCAGTACTTC.

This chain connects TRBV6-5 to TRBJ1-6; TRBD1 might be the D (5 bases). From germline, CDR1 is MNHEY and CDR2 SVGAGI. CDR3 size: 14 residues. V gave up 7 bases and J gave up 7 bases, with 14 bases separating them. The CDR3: CASKPGLGNSPLHF. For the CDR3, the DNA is TGTGCCAGCAAACCAGGGTTGGGGAATTCACCCCTCCACTTT.

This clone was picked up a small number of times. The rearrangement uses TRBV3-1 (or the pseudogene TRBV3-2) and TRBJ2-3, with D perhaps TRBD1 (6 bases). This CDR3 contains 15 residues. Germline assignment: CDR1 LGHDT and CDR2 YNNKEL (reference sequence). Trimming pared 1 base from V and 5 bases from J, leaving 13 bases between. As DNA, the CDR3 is TGTGCCAGCAGCCAAGGACAGGTGCTTGGAGATACGCAGTATTTT. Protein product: CASSQGQVLGDTQYF.

CDR3 DNA: TGTGCCTCGCGGGCTGAGGGCCGCTACGAGCAGTACTTC. Amino acid sequence: CASRAEGRYEQYF. The chain is built from TRBV19 and TRBJ2-7; D perhaps matches TRBD2 (5 bases). This CDR3 has 13 amino acids. The germline V gene encodes CDR1 LNHDA and CDR2 SQIVND (reference sequence). Trimming shortened V by 11 bases and J by 3 bases, and 17 bases separated the two germline ends.

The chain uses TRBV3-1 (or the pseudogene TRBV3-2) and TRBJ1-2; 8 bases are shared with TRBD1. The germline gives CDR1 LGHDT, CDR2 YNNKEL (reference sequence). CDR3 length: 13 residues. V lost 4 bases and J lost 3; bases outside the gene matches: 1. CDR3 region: CASSLDRDYGYTF. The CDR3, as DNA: TGTGCCAGCAGCCTGGACAGGGACTATGGCTACACCTTC.

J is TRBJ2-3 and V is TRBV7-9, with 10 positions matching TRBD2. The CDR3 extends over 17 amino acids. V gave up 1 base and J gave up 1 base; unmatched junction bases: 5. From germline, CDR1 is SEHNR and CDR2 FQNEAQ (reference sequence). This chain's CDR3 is CASSLGSGTSGTDTQYF. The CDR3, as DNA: TGTGCCAGCAGCTTAGGGTCCGGGACTAGCGGCACAGATACGCAGTATTTT.

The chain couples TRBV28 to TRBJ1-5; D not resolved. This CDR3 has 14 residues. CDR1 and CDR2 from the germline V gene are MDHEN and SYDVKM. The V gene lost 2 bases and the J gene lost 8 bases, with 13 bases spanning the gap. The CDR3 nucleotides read TGTGCCAGCAGTTTAGGCGGGGAGTTGAAGCCCCAGCATTTT. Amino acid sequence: CASSLGGELKPQHF.

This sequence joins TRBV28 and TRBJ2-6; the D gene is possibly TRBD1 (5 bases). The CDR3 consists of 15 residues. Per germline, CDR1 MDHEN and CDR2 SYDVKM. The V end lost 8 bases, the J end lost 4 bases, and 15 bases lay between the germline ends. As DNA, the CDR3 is TGTGCCAGCGAATCAGGGTCGTTAGGGGCCAACGTCCTGACTTTC. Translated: CASESGSLGANVLTF.

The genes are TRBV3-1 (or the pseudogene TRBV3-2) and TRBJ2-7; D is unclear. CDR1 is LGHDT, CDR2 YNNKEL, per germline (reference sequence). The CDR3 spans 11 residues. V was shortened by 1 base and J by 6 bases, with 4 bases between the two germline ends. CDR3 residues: CASSQGGEQYF. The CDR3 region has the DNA TGTGCCAGCAGCCAAGGAGGCGAGCAGTACTTC.

Written as DNA, the CDR3 is TGTGCCAGCTCACTACAGGGGGCCACTGAAGCTTTCTTT. Encoded protein: CASSLQGATEAFF. The chain has TRBV18 and TRBJ1-1; TRBD1 matches at 9 bases. The CDR3 has 13 amino acids. CDR1 is KGHSH and CDR2 is LQKENI in the germline V gene. The J segment lost 4 bases and the V segment lost 4 bases, leaving 1 base of the junction unmatched.

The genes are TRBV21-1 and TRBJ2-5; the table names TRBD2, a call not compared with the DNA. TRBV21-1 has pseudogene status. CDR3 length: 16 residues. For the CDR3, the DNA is TGTGCCAGCAGCAAAGGAAATGAAGGTCTGCGGGAGACCCAGTACTTC. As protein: CASSKGNEGLRETQYF.

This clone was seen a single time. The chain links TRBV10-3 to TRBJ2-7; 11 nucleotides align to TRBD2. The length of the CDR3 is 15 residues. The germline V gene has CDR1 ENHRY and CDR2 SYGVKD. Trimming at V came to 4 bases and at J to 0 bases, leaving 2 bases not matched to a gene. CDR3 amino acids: CAISGGLAASYEQYF. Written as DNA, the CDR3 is TGTGCCATCAGTGGGGGACTAGCGGCCTCCTACGAGCAGTACTTC.

CDR3 sequence reads: CASTPGGGRGYTF. The CDR3 bases are TGTGCCAGCACCCCTGGCGGAGGCCGGGGCTACACCTTC. This chain links TRBV27 with TRBJ1-2; D unresolved. The CDR3 extends over 13 amino acids. The germline V and J ends were trimmed by 7 bases and 8 bases, with 17 bases remaining between them. Per the germline V gene, CDR1 is MNHEY and CDR2 is SMNVEV (reference sequence).

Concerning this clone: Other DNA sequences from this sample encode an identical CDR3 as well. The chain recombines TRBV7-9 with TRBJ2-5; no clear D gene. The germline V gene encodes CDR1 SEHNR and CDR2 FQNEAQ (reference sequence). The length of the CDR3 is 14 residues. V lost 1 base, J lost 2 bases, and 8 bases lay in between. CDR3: CASSLVSGQETQYF. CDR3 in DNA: TGTGCCAGCAGCTTAGTGTCGGGTCAAGAGACCCAGTACTTC.

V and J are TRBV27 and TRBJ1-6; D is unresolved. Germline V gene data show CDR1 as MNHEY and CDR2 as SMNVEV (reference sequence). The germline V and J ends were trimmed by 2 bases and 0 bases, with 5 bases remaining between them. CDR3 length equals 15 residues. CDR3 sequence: CASSLASSYNSPLHF. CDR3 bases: TGTGCCAGCAGTTTAGCTAGCTCCTATAATTCACCCCTCCACTTT.